Listed here are 31 T cell receptor beta chains from one sample, sequenced in a study of control samples from healthy donors and cancer patients. Using immunoSEQ multiplex PCR, the repertoire was profiled, and TCRdb retains in-frame clones only, with some absent. The table has roughly 450,000 clones, around 90% seen once; the top ten hold approximately 6.3%. Specimen: PBMCs. The origin of the receptors is a man in his forties or fifties with head and neck cancer.

The rearrangement links TRBV5-1 to TRBJ2-7, with D perhaps given as TRBD1 or TRBD2 (5 bases each). Trimming cost V 7 bases and J 2 bases, with 19 bases left between them. CDR1 is SGHRS, CDR2 YFSETQ, per germline. There are 15 residues in the CDR3. CDR3 coding DNA: TGCGCCAGCTCTATGGGTGGGGACGTTCCCTACGAGCAGTACTTC. Its protein product is CASSMGGDVPYEQYF. The full variable domain, in which reference TRBV5-1 and TRBJ2-7 provide the parts outside the CDR3, is KAGVTQTPRYLIKTRGQQVTLSCSPISGHRSVSWYQQTPGQGLQFLFEYFSETQRNKGNFPGRFSGRQFSNSRSEMNVSTLELGDSALYLCASSMGGDVPYEQYFGPGTRLTVT.

V usage is TRBV5-1 and J usage is TRBJ2-4; 9 bases line up with TRBD1. The length of the CDR3 is 13 residues. The germline gives CDR1 SGHRS, CDR2 YFSETQ. J gave up 8 bases and V 4 bases, and 4 bases lay outside the gene matches. For the CDR3, the DNA is TGCGCCAGCAGCCTGACAGGGGGGGACATTCAGTACTTC. It yields the protein CASSLTGGDIQYF.

CDR3 sequence (DNA): TGTGCCAGCAGTTACCCGGGGCAGGGGGCCGAAGCTTTCTTT. Its translation is CASSYPGQGAEAFF. V is TRBV6-5 and J is TRBJ1-1; 8 positions agree with TRBD1. The germline CDR1 and CDR2 sequences are MNHEY and SVGAGI. CDR3 size: 14 residues. Unmatched junction bases numbered 7, after V lost 2 bases and J lost 8 bases.

V and J are TRBV5-1 and TRBJ2-5; D uncertain. The germline V gene has CDR1 SGHRS and CDR2 YFSETQ. This CDR3 has 14 amino acids. V gave up 0 bases and J gave up 5 bases, with 11 bases separating them. DNA for the CDR3: TGCGCCAGCAGCTTGGCCTACGGGTGGGAGACCCAGTACTTC. It is translated as CASSLAYGWETQYF.

The genes are TRBV30 and TRBJ1-6; 9 nucleotides align to TRBD1. The CDR3 spans 15 residues. From germline, CDR1 is GTSNPN and CDR2 SVGIG (reference sequence). Trimming cost V 5 bases and J 7 bases; bases outside gene matches: 9. The DNA of the CDR3 is TGTGCCTGGGCGGGACAGGGAGGTAACAATTCACCCCTCCACTTT. Its translation: CAWAGQGGNNSPLHF.

This chain joins TRBV7-9 and TRBJ2-3; 7 nucleotides align to TRBD1. CDR3 length equals 13 residues. CDR1 SEHNR and CDR2 FQNEAQ come from the germline V gene (reference sequence). Losses at the gene ends were 7 bases for V and 5 bases for J; bases not matched to a gene: 6. CDR3 bases: TGTGCCAGCACGGGACAGAGAAGAGATACGCAGTATTTT. Protein: CASTGQRRDTQYF. Drawing the rest from reference TRBV7-9 and TRBJ2-3, the complete variable domain is DTGVSQNPRHKITKRGQNVTFRCDPISEHNRLYWYRQTLGQGPEFLTYFQNEAQLEKSRLLSDRFSAERPKGSFSTLEIQRTEQGDSAMYLCASTGQRRDTQYFGPGTRLTVL.

The chain has TRBV3-1 (or the pseudogene TRBV3-2) and TRBJ2-1, with 10 bases lining up with TRBD2. CDR3 size: 19 residues. Germline CDR1 reads LGHDT; CDR2 reads YNNKEL (reference sequence). The V segment lost 5 bases and the J segment 2 bases; nucleotides outside the gene matches: 15. The CDR3 region has the DNA TGTGCCAGCAGCTACCGCTCCACCTTTGGACTAGCGGCCTACAATGAGCAGTTCTTC. It codes for CASSYRSTFGLAAYNEQFF.

The chain recombines TRBV27 with TRBJ2-1, with TRBD2 matching over 13 bases. The ends lost 6 bases at V and 6 bases at J; junction bases unmatched: 5. The CDR3 extends over 15 amino acids. CDR1 is MNHEY and CDR2 is SMNVEV in the germline V gene (reference sequence). The CDR3 bases are TGTGCCAGCAGCCGGACTAGCGGGAGACGCAATGAGCAGTTCTTC. Protein: CASSRTSGRRNEQFF.

The chain carries TRBV2 and TRBJ2-7; 8 bases match TRBD1. With V trimmed by 11 bases and J by 2 bases, 11 bases remained unmatched. Germline CDR1 and CDR2: SNHLY and FYNNEI. CDR3 size: 14 residues. CDR3 DNA: TGTGCCGGCGCGGGGACAGGACTTCCCTACGAGCAGTACTTC. Its protein product is CAGAGTGLPYEQYF.

The V call is TRBV19, the J call TRBJ2-3; 9 bases align to TRBD2. Germline V gives CDR1 LNHDA, CDR2 SQIVND (reference sequence). This CDR3 contains 10 residues. Losses at the gene ends were 11 bases for V and 13 bases for J; bases not matched to a gene: 7. In nucleotides, the CDR3 is TGTGCCGCGGGGGGGGAAAAGGAGTATTTT. Protein product: CAAGGEKEYF.

The chain couples TRBV15 to TRBJ1-1, with D possibly matching TRBD1 (5 bases). Trimming took 6 bases from V and 1 from J, leaving 9 bases between them. The CDR3 consists of 13 residues. The germline V gene has CDR1 LNHNV and CDR2 YYDKDF (reference sequence). The CDR3 bases are TGTGCCACCAGGGGGGGGGAGAACACTGAAGCTTTCTTT. The encoded protein is CATRGGENTEAFF.

This clone came up once. The CDR3 DNA follows: TGTGCCAGCAGCTTAGTACTAGCGGGAGGTGGAGATACGCAGTATTTT. This sequence encodes CASSLVLAGGGDTQYF. This chain links TRBV7-6 with TRBJ2-3; 12 nucleotides match TRBD2. The germline V gene encodes CDR1 SGHVS and CDR2 FNYEAQ. After removal of 1 base from V and 5 bases from J, the junction contained 4 bases not matched to a gene. CDR3 length: 16 residues.

CDR3 in DNA: TGTGCCAGCACCGTTACAGGGACTTCCTACGAGCAGTACTTC. Encoded protein: CASTVTGTSYEQYF. The rearrangement joins TRBV28 to TRBJ2-7, with D possibly called TRBD1 or TRBD2 (6 bases each). Trimming pared 7 bases from V and 1 base from J, leaving 14 bases between. CDR3 length equals 14 residues. Germline V gene sequence: CDR1 MDHEN, CDR2 SYDVKM.

The genes are TRBV27 and TRBJ2-7, with D possibly TRBD2 on 5 matching bases. The CDR3 length is 16 residues. V gave up 5 bases and J gave up 2 bases, with 19 bases separating them. Germline-derived CDR1 and CDR2 are MNHEY and SMNVEV (reference sequence). The CDR3 protein is CASSRRPAAGPYEQYF. In DNA form, the CDR3 reads TGTGCCAGCAGTCGAAGACCAGCGGCGGGCCCCTACGAGCAGTACTTC.

The chain links TRBV20-1 to TRBJ2-1; the D is unclear. The CDR3 has 11 amino acids. Looked up from germline, CDR1 is DFQATT and CDR2 is SNEGSKA (reference sequence). V was clipped by 2 bases and J by 7 bases, with 6 bases between them. CDR3: CSARSQNEQFF. CDR3 nucleotides: TGCAGTGCTAGATCCCAGAATGAGCAGTTCTTC.

This sequence joins TRBV6-1 and TRBJ2-6; D gene ambiguous. V gave up 4 bases and J gave up 0 bases, with 10 bases separating them. Germline V gene data show CDR1 as MNHNS and CDR2 as SASEGT. This CDR3 region has 16 residues. This CDR3 reads CASSGGLTSGANVLTF. In DNA form, the CDR3 reads TGTGCCAGCAGTGGGGGTTTGACCTCTGGGGCCAACGTCCTGACTTTC.

The CDR3 DNA reads TGTGCCTGGAGTAAAGACAGGATGGCTTCACCCCTCCACTTT. Translating it yields CAWSKDRMASPLHF. The chain couples TRBV30 to TRBJ1-6; maybe TRBD1 (6 bases). The CDR3 runs to 14 residues. Looked up from germline, CDR1 is GTSNPN and CDR2 is SVGIG (reference sequence). V lost 2 bases and J lost 9, with 14 bases in between.

V gene TRBV7-9 combines with J gene TRBJ1-2; 7 bases match TRBD1. The CDR3 is made up of 14 amino acids. The V segment lost 5 bases and the J segment 4 bases; nucleotides outside the gene matches: 7. Per germline, CDR1 SEHNR and CDR2 FQNEAQ (reference sequence). CDR3 protein: CASSVSRTGYGYTF. The CDR3 DNA follows: TGTGCCAGCAGCGTCTCTAGGACAGGCTATGGCTACACCTTC.

The chain is built from TRBV9 and TRBJ2-2; 11 bases line up with TRBD2. V dropped 3 bases and J dropped 3; count of bases not matched to a gene: 4. The CDR3 contains 16 residues. Germline CDR1 is SGDLS and CDR2 is YYNGEE. CDR3: CASSATSGGYTGELFF. In nucleotides, the CDR3 is TGTGCCAGCAGCGCCACTAGCGGGGGCTACACCGGGGAGCTGTTTTTT.

The chain joins TRBV5-5 to TRBJ1-4; TRBD1 agrees at 9 bases. Trimming took 5 bases from V and 6 from J; bases not matched to a gene: 5. The germline gives CDR1 SGHKS, CDR2 YYEKEE (reference sequence). The CDR3 covers 14 residues. CDR3 sequence (DNA): TGTGCCAGCAGGTCGACAGGGGGAGATGAAAAACTGTTTTTT. Residues: CASRSTGGDEKLFF.

V is TRBV9 and J is TRBJ2-7, with D perhaps TRBD1 (6 bases). The germline V gene has CDR1 SGDLS and CDR2 YYNGEE. The length of the CDR3 is 15 residues. The V end was cut by 1 base, the J end by 2 bases, with 13 bases between. The CDR3 DNA reads TGTGCCAGCAGCGTACAGCAGGGGCCGACCTACGAGCAGTACTTC. This encodes CASSVQQGPTYEQYF.

In its sample, this clone is medium-sized. The chain joins TRBV4-3 to TRBJ1-6; no clear D. CDR1 is LGHNA, CDR2 YSLEER, per germline. The CDR3 contains 14 residues. Trimming took 4 bases from V and 9 from J, leaving 13 bases between them. CDR3 in DNA: TGCGCCAGCAGCCCTGACCAGGAGACTTCACCCCTCCACTTT. Its protein is CASSPDQETSPLHF.

The V call is TRBV7-2, the J call TRBJ1-2; no clear D. V lost 5 bases to trimming and J lost 4 bases, with 11 bases between them. The CDR3 loop spans 13 amino acids. CDR1 is SGHTA and CDR2 is FQGNSA in the germline V gene. Written as DNA, the CDR3 is TGTGCCAGCAGCCGACTGCCGGCCTATGGCTACACCTTC. Translated, it gives CASSRLPAYGYTF.

This clone was recorded only once. The chain is built from TRBV27 and TRBJ2-7; TRBD2 matches at 10 bases. With V trimmed by 5 bases and J by 0 bases, 7 bases remained unmatched. This CDR3 region has 16 residues. Germline CDR1 MNHEY, CDR2 SMNVEV (reference sequence). CDR3 loop: CASSRIGLADSYEQYF. CDR3 in DNA: TGTGCCAGCAGTCGAATAGGACTAGCGGACTCCTACGAGCAGTACTTC.

The chain is built from TRBV15 and TRBJ2-3; D is perhaps TRBD2 (6 bases). This CDR3 region has 15 residues. CDR1 and CDR2 (germline): LNHNV, YYDKDF (reference sequence). Trimming took off 1 base at V and 0 bases at J, with 8 bases between the two ends. CDR3 sequence (DNA): TGTGCCACCAGCAGAGGGGGGGACAGCACAGATACGCAGTATTTT. Its protein is CATSRGGDSTDTQYF.

The rearrangement links TRBV6-5 to TRBJ2-2; a weak D match, TRBD1 (5 bases). The germline gives CDR1 MNHEY, CDR2 SVGAGI. Trimming removed 5 bases from V and 0 bases from J, with 10 bases in between. There are 15 residues in the CDR3. This CDR3 is CASSNGHPNTGELFF. The CDR3 DNA sequence: TGTGCCAGCAGTAACGGACACCCGAACACCGGGGAGCTGTTTTTT.

The chain combines TRBV14 with TRBJ2-7, with 11 bases that match TRBD2. Germline V gene lookup returns CDR1 SGHDN and CDR2 FVKESK. The CDR3 consists of 17 residues. J was trimmed by 3 bases and V by 1 base; bases with no gene match: 8. The CDR3: CASSQVRSLAGGYEQYF. The CDR3 region has the DNA TGTGCCAGCAGCCAAGTAAGAAGTCTAGCGGGAGGCTACGAGCAGTACTTC.

This clone was picked up one time. The chain employs TRBV24-1 and TRBJ2-1, with 7 bases fitting TRBD1. With V trimmed by 0 bases and J by 0 bases, 1 base remained unmatched. Looked up from germline, CDR1 is KGHDR and CDR2 is SFDVKD. This CDR3 region has 16 residues. CDR3 in DNA: TGTGCCACCAGTGATTTGCGGACAGGCTCCTACAATGAGCAGTTCTTC. Translation gives CATSDLRTGSYNEQFF.

This chain uses TRBV29-1 with TRBJ1-1; D is possibly TRBD1 (6 bases). V lost 1 base to trimming and J lost 1 base, with 16 bases between them. The germline gives CDR1 SQVTM, CDR2 ANQGSEA. This CDR3 contains 16 residues. The CDR3 DNA reads TGCAGCGTTGAAGGCAAACAGGGCGCTGAGAACACTGAAGCTTTCTTT. Translated: CSVEGKQGAENTEAFF.

The chain joins TRBV11-2 to TRBJ2-7, with D unclear. There are 13 residues in the CDR3. The germline V gene encodes CDR1 SGHAT and CDR2 FQNNGV. The V gene lost 1 base and the J gene lost 2 bases, with 6 bases spanning the gap. In DNA form, the CDR3 reads TGTGCCAGCAGCTTAGGTAGAGCCTACGAGCAGTACTTC. Protein: CASSLGRAYEQYF.

This chain joins TRBV5-6 and TRBJ1-6; D perhaps matches TRBD1 (5 bases). The CDR3 totals 12 residues. Germline values: CDR1 SGHDT, CDR2 YYEEEE. Trimming left V 3 bases short and J 10 bases short, with 8 bases between. CDR3 sequence (DNA): TGTGCCAGCAGCTCGACAGAGTCACCCCTCCACTTT. It is translated as CASSSTESPLHF.